Following are 23 T cell receptor beta chains from one sample sequenced in a study of Ad26.COV2.S vaccination and SARS-CoV-2 variants. The method was immunoSEQ multiplex PCR; TCRdb's version includes in-frame clones alone and lacks a portion of them. This sample carries about 250,000 clones, around 88% of them seen once, and the ten largest clones take less than 3.5%. The treatment: 15 to 20 received Ad26.COV2.S at low or high dose, single or two shots; roughly five received placebo; per-sample allocation not given. Collection of the samples took place on day 63 after the first injection of vaccine or placebo. The sample was peripheral blood, taken in a trial of Ad26.COV2.S vaccine versus placebo. Every receptor here comes from a person aged 18-65 years who received the Ad26.COV2.S COVID-19 vaccine or a placebo.

The chain employs TRBV7-9 and TRBJ1-1, with D perhaps TRBD1 (6 bases). The CDR3 has 16 amino acids. V was cut by 5 bases and J by 4 bases, with 20 bases left in between. Germline CDR1 SEHNR, CDR2 FQNEAQ (reference sequence). CDR3 region: CASSQPRGTTSTEAFF. CDR3 coding DNA: TGTGCCAGCAGCCAGCCGAGGGGGACAACGAGCACTGAAGCTTTCTTT.

The chain carries TRBV5-6 and TRBJ2-2; the D is unclear. The CDR3 is made up of 16 amino acids. CDR1 is SGHDT, CDR2 YYEEEE, per germline. The V end lost 1 base, the J end lost 0 bases, and 10 bases lay between the germline ends. The CDR3 spells CASSLFPASNTGELFF. In DNA form, the CDR3 reads TGTGCCAGCAGCTTGTTCCCAGCATCGAACACCGGGGAGCTGTTTTTT.

The table lists this clone with a count of one. The chain carries TRBV7-3 and TRBJ2-2; 8 nucleotides agree with TRBD1. Germline V CDR1 and CDR2: SGHTA, FQGTGA. CDR3 length: 16 residues. V lost 4 bases to trimming and J lost 4 bases; unmatched junction nucleotides: 8. CDR3 loop: CASSSGQGIGTGELFF. The CDR3 DNA is TGTGCCAGCAGCTCCGGACAGGGTATCGGCACCGGGGAGCTGTTTTTT.

The rearrangement joins TRBV4-3 to TRBJ2-2; 10 bases fit TRBD1. Germline assignment: CDR1 LGHNA and CDR2 YSLEER. V shed 4 bases and J 8 bases; nucleotides not matched to a gene: 13. There are 17 residues in the CDR3. The CDR3 here is CASSPRDRGYIGGELFF. Written as DNA, the CDR3 is TGCGCCAGCAGCCCCCGGGACAGGGGTTATATAGGGGGGGAGCTGTTTTTT.

The chain uses TRBV28 and TRBJ2-2; no firm D call. The CDR3 length is 13 residues. Germline-derived CDR1 and CDR2 are MDHEN and SYDVKM. The germline V and J ends were trimmed by 5 bases and 5 bases, with 9 bases remaining between them. The CDR3 region is CASSQARTGELFF. As DNA, the CDR3 is TGTGCCAGCAGTCAAGCTAGGACCGGGGAGCTGTTTTTT.

This clone was picked up one time. The genes are TRBV9 and TRBJ2-3; 8 bases are shared with TRBD2. Unmatched junction bases numbered 14, after V lost 5 bases and J lost 6 bases. The CDR3 runs to 16 residues. CDR1 and CDR2 (germline): SGDLS, YYNGEE. The CDR3 is CASSPFGRGGADTQYF. CDR3 bases: TGTGCCAGCAGTCCCTTTGGTCGGGGGGGAGCGGATACGCAGTATTTT.

This chain connects TRBV7-9 to TRBJ1-1, with D possibly being TRBD1 (5 bases). V lost 3 bases and J 6 bases, leaving 14 bases between the germline ends. This CDR3 is 14 amino acids long. Per the germline V gene, CDR1 is SEHNR and CDR2 is FQNEAQ (reference sequence). The CDR3 DNA reads TGTGCCAGCAGCTTTCCGACAGCTGGCCCTGAAGCTTTCTTT. This codes for CASSFPTAGPEAFF.

This clone was recorded once. The V gene is TRBV6-5, the J gene TRBJ1-3, with a weak D call TRBD1 (5 bases). V was clipped by 2 bases and J by 0 bases, with 8 bases between them. CDR3 size: 15 residues. Looked up from germline, CDR1 is MNHEY and CDR2 is SVGAGI. DNA of the CDR3: TGTGCCAGCAGTTACGAAGGGGCCTCTGGAAACACCATATATTTT. Amino acid sequence: CASSYEGASGNTIYF.

This clone was seen a handful of times. The V call is TRBV11-2, the J call TRBJ2-7; TRBD2 aligns across 10 bases. Trimming removed 5 bases from V and 3 bases from J; junction bases left unmatched: 7. Germline V gene sequence: CDR1 SGHAT, CDR2 FQNNGV. The CDR3 loop spans 15 amino acids. The CDR3 nucleotides read TGTGCCAGCAGCGGTCTAGCGGGGGCTTTCTACGAGCAGTACTTC. It is translated as CASSGLAGAFYEQYF.

J is TRBJ1-6 and V is TRBV7-2; D is ambiguous. Germline V gene lookup returns CDR1 SGHTA and CDR2 FQGNSA. This CDR3 spans 14 amino acids. V dropped 2 bases and J dropped 6 bases, with 8 bases sitting between them. DNA for the CDR3: TGTGCCAGCAGCTTATCGCAGCGTAATTCACCCCTCCACTTT. It is translated as CASSLSQRNSPLHF.

This clone was seen a handful of times. The chain is built from TRBV7-2 and TRBJ2-6; possible D gene TRBD1, 6 bases. Germline CDR1 SGHTA, CDR2 FQGNSA. The CDR3 contains 18 residues. V was pared by 5 bases and J by 1 base, with 18 bases between. The CDR3 DNA reads TGTGCCAGCAGCAGACGACAGGCTAGTCATTCTGGGGCCAACGTCCTGACTTTC. Its protein is CASSRRQASHSGANVLTF.

V and J are TRBV27 and TRBJ1-3, with D unresolved. The CDR3 contains 17 residues. CDR1 is MNHEY, CDR2 SMNVEV, per germline (reference sequence). Deletions cut 5 bases from V and 0 bases from J, with 17 bases between. This CDR3 is CASSPSVVPRSGNTIYF. The CDR3 coding sequence is TGTGCCAGCAGTCCGAGTGTGGTTCCCCGCTCTGGAAACACCATATATTTT.

V gene TRBV3-1 (or the pseudogene TRBV3-2) combines with J gene TRBJ2-7; D might be TRBD1 (6 bases). Germline V lookup: CDR1 LGHDT, CDR2 YNNKEL (reference sequence). CDR3 length: 15 amino acids. V was clipped by 3 bases and J by 7 bases, with 19 bases between them. The CDR3: CASSHLGTLAREQYF. Written as DNA, the CDR3 is TGTGCCAGCAGCCATCTGGGGACACTTGCGCGAGAGCAGTACTTC.

This chain connects TRBV5-1 to TRBJ2-1; D remains ambiguous. The germline CDR1 and CDR2 sequences are SGHRS and YFSETQ. With 4 bases removed from V and 0 bases from J, the gap between germline ends came to 11 bases. The CDR3 extends over 15 amino acids. Written as DNA, the CDR3 is TGCGCCAGCAGCCTGACTCTTCTCTCCTACAATGAGCAGTTCTTC. Amino acids: CASSLTLLSYNEQFF.

This chain connects TRBV2 to TRBJ2-7; possibly TRBD2 for D (6 bases). The ends were cut back, 3 bases at V and 0 bases at J, with 15 bases in the middle. The CDR3 contains 16 residues. Germline values: CDR1 SNHLY, CDR2 FYNNEI. The CDR3 spells CASSDGGTVSSYEQYV. The CDR3 DNA reads as TGTGCCAGCAGTGACGGCGGGACGGTTAGCTCCTACGAGCAGTACGTC.

This clone was observed a few times. The chain employs TRBV9 and TRBJ2-7; D unclear. Germline lookup yields CDR1 SGDLS and CDR2 YYNGEE. Trimming took off 1 base at V and 2 bases at J, with 7 bases between the two ends. This CDR3 spans 13 amino acids. CDR3 amino acids: CASSVSGTYEQYF. DNA of the CDR3: TGTGCCAGCAGCGTAAGTGGTACCTACGAGCAGTACTTC.

The CDR3 coding sequence is TGTGCCAGCAGCTTAGCGAGAGGACAGGGTAGTGAGACCCAGTACTTC. Protein product: CASSLARGQGSETQYF. This chain connects TRBV7-2 to TRBJ2-5; 8 bases match TRBD1. Germline-derived CDR1 and CDR2 are SGHTA and FQGNSA. Trimming at V came to 0 bases and at J to 5 bases, leaving 8 bases not matched to a gene. The length of the CDR3 is 16 residues.

The rearrangement joins TRBV6-5 to TRBJ1-1; 7 bases match TRBD1. From germline, CDR1 is MNHEY and CDR2 SVGAGI. Trimming took 4 bases from V and 1 from J; bases not matched to a gene: 3. The CDR3 is 14 residues long. The CDR3 bases are TGTGCCAGCAGTTCGACAGGGCCGAACACTGAAGCTTTCTTT. This sequence encodes CASSSTGPNTEAFF.

V usage is TRBV19 and J usage is TRBJ2-1; TRBD2 matches 9 bases. The CDR3 consists of 17 residues. Germline V gives CDR1 LNHDA, CDR2 SQIVND (reference sequence). Losses at the gene ends were 6 bases for V and 0 bases for J; bases not matched to a gene: 9. The CDR3 DNA sequence: TGTGCCAGTAGCCCAGCGGGAGGACTCAGCTCCTACAATGAGCAGTTCTTC. This translates into CASSPAGGLSSYNEQFF.

This chain's CDR3 is CAISATITGGSYEQYF. The CDR3 DNA reads as TGTGCCATCAGTGCAACTATTACCGGCGGCTCCTACGAGCAGTACTTC. The chain combines TRBV10-3 with TRBJ2-7; D is undetermined. The CDR3 length is 16 residues. CDR1 is ENHRY and CDR2 is SYGVKD in the germline V gene. V was cut by 4 bases and J by 0 bases, with 16 bases left in between.

The rearrangement joins TRBV10-2 to TRBJ2-1; the D gene could be TRBD1 or TRBD2 (5 bases each). CDR3 length: 12 amino acids. From germline, CDR1 is WSHSY and CDR2 SAAADI. Trimming pared 2 bases from V and 12 bases from J, leaving 11 bases between. The CDR3, as DNA: TGCGCCAGCAGTGAGGGACTTGGGGGGCAGTTCTTC. This sequence encodes CASSEGLGGQFF.

The J gene is TRBJ1-1, the V gene TRBV4-3, with D unresolved. The V and J ends lost 0 bases and 6 bases respectively, with 14 bases between them. CDR1 and CDR2 from the germline V gene are LGHNA and YSLEER. The CDR3 totals 15 residues. CDR3 nucleotide sequence: TGCGCCAGCAGCCAAGAGAACCTGGGAGTGGCTGAAGCTTTCTTT. Its protein is CASSQENLGVAEAFF.

V gene TRBV15 combines with J gene TRBJ1-1, with 8 bases lining up with TRBD1. The CDR3 loop spans 14 amino acids. Germline trimming cut 1 base from V and 7 bases from J; bases unmatched to any gene: 5. Per the germline V gene, CDR1 is LNHNV and CDR2 is YYDKDF (reference sequence). As DNA, the CDR3 is TGTGCCACCAGCAGAGTGACAGGGGCCGGTGAAGCTTTCTTT. Translated, it gives CATSRVTGAGEAFF.